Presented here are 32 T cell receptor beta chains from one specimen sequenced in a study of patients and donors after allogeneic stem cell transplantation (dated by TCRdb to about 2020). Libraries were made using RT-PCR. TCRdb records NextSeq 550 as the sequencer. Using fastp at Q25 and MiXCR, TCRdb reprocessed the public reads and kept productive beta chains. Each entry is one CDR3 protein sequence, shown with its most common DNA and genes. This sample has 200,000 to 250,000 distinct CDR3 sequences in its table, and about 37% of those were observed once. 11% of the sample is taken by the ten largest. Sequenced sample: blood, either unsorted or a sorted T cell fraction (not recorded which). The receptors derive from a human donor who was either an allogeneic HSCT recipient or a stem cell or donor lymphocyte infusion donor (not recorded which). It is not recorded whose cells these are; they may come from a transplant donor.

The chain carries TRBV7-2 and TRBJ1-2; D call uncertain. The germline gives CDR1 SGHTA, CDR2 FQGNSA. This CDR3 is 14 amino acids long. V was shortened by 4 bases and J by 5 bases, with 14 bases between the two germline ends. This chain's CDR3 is CASSSDPTPYGYTF. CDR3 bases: TGTGCCAGCAGCTCCGACCCAACCCCATATGGCTACACCTTC. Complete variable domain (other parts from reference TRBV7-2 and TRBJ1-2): GAGVSQSPSNKVTEKGKDVELRCDPISGHTALYWYRQSLGQGLEFLIYFQGNSAPDKSGLPSDRFSAERTGGSVSTLTIQRTQQEDSAVYLCASSSDPTPYGYTFGSGTRLTVV.

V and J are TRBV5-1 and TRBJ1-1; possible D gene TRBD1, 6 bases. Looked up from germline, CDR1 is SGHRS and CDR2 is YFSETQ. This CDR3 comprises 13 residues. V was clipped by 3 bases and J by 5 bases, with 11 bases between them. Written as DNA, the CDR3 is TGCGCCAGCAGCTCCCTAGACAGGACTGAAGCTTTCTTT. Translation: CASSSLDRTEAFF.

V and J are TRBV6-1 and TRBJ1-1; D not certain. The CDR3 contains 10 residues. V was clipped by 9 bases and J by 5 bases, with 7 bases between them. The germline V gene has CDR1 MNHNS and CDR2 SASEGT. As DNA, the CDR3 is TGTGCCAGTCGGTCGACTGAAGCTTTCTTT. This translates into CASRSTEAFF.

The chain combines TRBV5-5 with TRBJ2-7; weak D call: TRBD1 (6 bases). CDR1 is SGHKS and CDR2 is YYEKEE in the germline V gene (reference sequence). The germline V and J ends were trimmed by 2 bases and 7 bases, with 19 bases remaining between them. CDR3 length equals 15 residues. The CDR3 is CASSFGANRAGEQYF. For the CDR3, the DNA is TGTGCCAGCAGCTTCGGAGCTAACAGGGCGGGTGAGCAGTACTTC. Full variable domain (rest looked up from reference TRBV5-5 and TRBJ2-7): DAGVTQSPTHLIKTRGQQVTLRCSPISGHKSVSWYQQVLGQGPQFIFQYYEKEERGRGNFPDRFSARQFPNYSSELNVNALLLGDSALYLCASSFGANRAGEQYFGPGTRLTVT.

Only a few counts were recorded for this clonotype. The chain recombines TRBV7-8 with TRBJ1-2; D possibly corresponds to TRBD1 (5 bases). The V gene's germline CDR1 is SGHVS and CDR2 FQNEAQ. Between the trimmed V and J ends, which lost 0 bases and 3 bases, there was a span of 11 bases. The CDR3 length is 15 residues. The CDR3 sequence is CASSLALGTYYGYTF. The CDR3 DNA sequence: TGTGCCAGCAGCTTAGCGCTTGGGACCTACTATGGCTACACCTTC.

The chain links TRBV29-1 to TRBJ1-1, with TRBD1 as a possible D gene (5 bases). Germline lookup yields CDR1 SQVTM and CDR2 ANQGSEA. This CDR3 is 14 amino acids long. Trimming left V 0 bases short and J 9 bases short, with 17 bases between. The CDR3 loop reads CSVEDLQGGSKAFF. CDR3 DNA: TGCAGCGTTGAAGATCTTCAGGGAGGGAGTAAAGCTTTCTTT. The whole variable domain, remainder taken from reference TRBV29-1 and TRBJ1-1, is SAVISQKPSRDICQRGTSLTIQCQVDSQVTMMFWYRQQPGQSLTLIATANQGSEATYESGFVIDKFPISRPNLTFSTLTVSNMSPEDSSIYLCSVEDLQGGSKAFFGQGTRLTVV.

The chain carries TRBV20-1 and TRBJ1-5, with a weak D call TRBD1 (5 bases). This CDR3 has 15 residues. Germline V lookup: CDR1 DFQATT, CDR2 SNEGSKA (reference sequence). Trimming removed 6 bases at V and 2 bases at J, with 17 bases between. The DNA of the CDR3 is TGCAGTGCGGTGGAGGGGTTGGTCGGCAATCAGCCCCAGCATTTT. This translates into CSAVEGLVGNQPQHF.

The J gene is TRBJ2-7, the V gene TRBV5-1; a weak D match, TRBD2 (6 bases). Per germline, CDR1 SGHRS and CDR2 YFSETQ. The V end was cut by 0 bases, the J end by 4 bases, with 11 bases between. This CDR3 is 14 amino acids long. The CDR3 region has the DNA TGCGCCAGCAGCTTGGAGGGACTGGTGTACGAGCAGTACTTC. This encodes CASSLEGLVYEQYF.

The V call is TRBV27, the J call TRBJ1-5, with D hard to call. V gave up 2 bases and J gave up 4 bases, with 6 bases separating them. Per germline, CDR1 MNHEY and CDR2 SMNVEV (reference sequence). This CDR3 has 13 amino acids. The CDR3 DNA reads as TGTGCCAGCAGTTTAAAAGGGAATCAGCCCCAGCATTTT. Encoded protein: CASSLKGNQPQHF.

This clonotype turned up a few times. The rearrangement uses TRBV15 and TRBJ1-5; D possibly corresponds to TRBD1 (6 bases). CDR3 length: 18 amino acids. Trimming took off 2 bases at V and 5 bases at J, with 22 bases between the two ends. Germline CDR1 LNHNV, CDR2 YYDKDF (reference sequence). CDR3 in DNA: TGTGCCACCAGCAGAACTTCACACAGGGTCAGAAGCGATCAGCCCCAGCATTTT. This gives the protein CATSRTSHRVRSDQPQHF.

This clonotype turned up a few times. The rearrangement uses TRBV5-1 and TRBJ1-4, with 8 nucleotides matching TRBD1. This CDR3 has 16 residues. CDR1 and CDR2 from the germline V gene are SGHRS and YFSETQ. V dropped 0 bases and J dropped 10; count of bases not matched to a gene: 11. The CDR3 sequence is CASSLGMEQGAGKLFF. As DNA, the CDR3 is TGCGCCAGCAGCTTGGGAATGGAGCAGGGGGCGGGAAAACTGTTTTTT.

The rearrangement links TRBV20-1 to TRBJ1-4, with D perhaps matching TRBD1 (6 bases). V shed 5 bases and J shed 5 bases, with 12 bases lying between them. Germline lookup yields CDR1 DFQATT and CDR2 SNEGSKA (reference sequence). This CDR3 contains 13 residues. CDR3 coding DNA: TGCAGTGCTGAAGGGGGGACGAATGAAAAACTGTTTTTT. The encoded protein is CSAEGGTNEKLFF.

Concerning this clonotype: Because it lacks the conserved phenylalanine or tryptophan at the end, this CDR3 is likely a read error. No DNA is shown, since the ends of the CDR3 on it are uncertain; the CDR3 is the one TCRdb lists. CDR3 region: CATSDTGGNYGYAV. The chain uses TRBV24-1 and TRBJ1-2; TRBD1, the table's D call, was not compared with the DNA. The CDR3 numbers 14 amino acids, ends counted. Germline V CDR1 and CDR2: KGHDR, SFDVKD.

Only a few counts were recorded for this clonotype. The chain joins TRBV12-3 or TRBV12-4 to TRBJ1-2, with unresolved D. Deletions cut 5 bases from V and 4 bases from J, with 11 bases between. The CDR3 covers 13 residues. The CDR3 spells CASSPRLGYGYTF. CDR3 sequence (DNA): TGTGCCAGCAGTCCTCGGCTCGGCTATGGCTACACCTTC.

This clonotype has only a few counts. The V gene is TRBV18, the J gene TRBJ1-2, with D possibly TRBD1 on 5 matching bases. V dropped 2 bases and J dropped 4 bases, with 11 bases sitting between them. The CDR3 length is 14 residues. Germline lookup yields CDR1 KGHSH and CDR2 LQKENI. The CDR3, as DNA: TGTGCCAGCTCACCAGGGGCAGGGACCTATGGCTACACCTTC. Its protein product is CASSPGAGTYGYTF.

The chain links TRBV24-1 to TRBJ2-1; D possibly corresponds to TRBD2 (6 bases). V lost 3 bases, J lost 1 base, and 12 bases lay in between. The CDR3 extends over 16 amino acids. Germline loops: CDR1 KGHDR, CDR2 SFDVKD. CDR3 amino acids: CATSDPRGRSYNEQFF. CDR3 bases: TGTGCCACCAGTGATCCCCGGGGGAGATCCTACAATGAGCAGTTCTTC.

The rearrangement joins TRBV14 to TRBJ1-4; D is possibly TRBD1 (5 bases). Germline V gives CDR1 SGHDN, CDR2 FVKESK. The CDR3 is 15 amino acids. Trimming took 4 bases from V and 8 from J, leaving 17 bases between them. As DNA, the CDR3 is TGTGCCAGCAGCCTGTCCTTAGGCCCAGGGGAAAAACTGTTTTTT. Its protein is CASSLSLGPGEKLFF.

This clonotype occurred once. This CDR3 is CASSITGDQPQHF. In nucleotides, the CDR3 is TGTGCCAGTAGTATAACCGGGGATCAGCCCCAGCATTTT. The V call is TRBV19, the J call TRBJ1-5; D is uncertain. The V and J ends lost 2 bases and 5 bases respectively, with 7 bases between them. CDR3 length equals 13 residues. The V gene's germline CDR1 is LNHDA and CDR2 SQIVND (reference sequence).

The CDR3 DNA reads TGCGCCAGCAGCCCGCGGGGAATCTTAGGGGAGCTGTTTTTT. Protein product: CASSPRGILGELFF. V usage is TRBV4-1 and J usage is TRBJ2-2; maybe TRBD2 (6 bases). In germline, CDR1 is MGHRA, CDR2 YSYEKL. Trimming took 4 bases from V and 8 from J, leaving 14 bases between them. The CDR3 is 14 amino acids.

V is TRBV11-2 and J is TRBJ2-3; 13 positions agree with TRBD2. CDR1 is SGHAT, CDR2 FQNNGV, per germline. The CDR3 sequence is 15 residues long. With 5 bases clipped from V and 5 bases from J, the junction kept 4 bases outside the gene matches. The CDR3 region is CASSEGTSGEDTQYF. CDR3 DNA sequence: TGTGCCAGCAGCGAAGGGACTAGCGGGGAAGATACGCAGTATTTT. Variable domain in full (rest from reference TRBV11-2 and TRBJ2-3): EAGVAQSPRYKIIEKRQSVAFWCNPISGHATLYWYQQILGQGPKLLIQFQNNGVVDDSQLPKDRFSAERLKGVDSTLKIQPAKLEDSAVYLCASSEGTSGEDTQYFGPGTRLTVL.

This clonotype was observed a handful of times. The CDR3 DNA reads as TGCGCCAGCAGCCAAGATAGCGGGATGGGTGAAGCTTTCTTT. Its translation: CASSQDSGMGEAFF. The chain employs TRBV4-3 and TRBJ1-1; D ambiguous. The CDR3 length is 14 residues. V was clipped by 0 bases and J by 7 bases, with 12 bases between them. The germline gives CDR1 LGHNA, CDR2 YSLEER.

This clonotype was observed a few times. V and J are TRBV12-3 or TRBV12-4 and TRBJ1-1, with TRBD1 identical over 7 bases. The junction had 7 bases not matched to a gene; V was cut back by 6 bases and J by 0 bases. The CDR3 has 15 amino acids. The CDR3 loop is CASSDRVLMNTEAFF. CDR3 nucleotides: TGTGCCAGCAGCGACAGGGTTCTAATGAACACTGAAGCTTTCTTT.

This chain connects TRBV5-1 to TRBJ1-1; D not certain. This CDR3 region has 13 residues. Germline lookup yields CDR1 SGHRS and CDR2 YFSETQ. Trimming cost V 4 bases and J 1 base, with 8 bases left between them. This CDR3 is CASSPDWNTEAFF. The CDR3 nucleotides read TGCGCCAGCAGCCCGGACTGGAACACTGAAGCTTTCTTT.

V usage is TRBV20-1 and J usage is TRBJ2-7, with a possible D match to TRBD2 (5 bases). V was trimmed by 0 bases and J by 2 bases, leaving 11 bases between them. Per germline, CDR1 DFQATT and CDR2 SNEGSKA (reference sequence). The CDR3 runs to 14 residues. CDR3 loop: CSARDPRGTYEQYF. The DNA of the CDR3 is TGCAGTGCTAGAGACCCCCGGGGAACCTACGAGCAGTACTTC.

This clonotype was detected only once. The CDR3 spells CASRDSPYNEQFF. The CDR3 coding sequence is TGTGCCAGCAGGGACTCCCCCTACAATGAGCAGTTCTTC. The chain is built from TRBV2 and TRBJ2-1; the D gene is possibly TRBD2 (5 bases). CDR3 size: 13 residues. Trimming took off 6 bases at V and 2 bases at J, with 8 bases between the two ends. CDR1 and CDR2 (germline): SNHLY, FYNNEI.

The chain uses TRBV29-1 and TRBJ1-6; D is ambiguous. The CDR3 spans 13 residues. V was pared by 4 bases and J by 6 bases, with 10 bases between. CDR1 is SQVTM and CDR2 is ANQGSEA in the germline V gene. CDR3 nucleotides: TGCAGCGTTGGGGTTCGGGGTAATTCACCCCTCCACTTT. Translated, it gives CSVGVRGNSPLHF.

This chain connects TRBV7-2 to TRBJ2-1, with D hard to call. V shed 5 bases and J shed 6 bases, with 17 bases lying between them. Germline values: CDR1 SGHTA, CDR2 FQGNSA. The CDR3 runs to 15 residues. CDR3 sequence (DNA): TGTGCCAGCAGCAGACCGGCCCCGACCCCCAATGAGCAGTTCTTC. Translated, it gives CASSRPAPTPNEQFF.

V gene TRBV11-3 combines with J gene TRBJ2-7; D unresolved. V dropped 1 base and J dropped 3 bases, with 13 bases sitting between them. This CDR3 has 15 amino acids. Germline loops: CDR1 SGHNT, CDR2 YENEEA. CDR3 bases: TGTGCCAGCAGCTTAGGAGGTCAGCAATACTACGAGCAGTACTTC. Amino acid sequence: CASSLGGQQYYEQYF.

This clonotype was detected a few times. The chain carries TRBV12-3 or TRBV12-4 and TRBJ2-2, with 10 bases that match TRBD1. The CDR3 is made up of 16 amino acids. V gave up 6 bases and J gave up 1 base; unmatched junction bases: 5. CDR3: CASRSTGGENTGELFF. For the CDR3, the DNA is TGTGCCAGCAGGTCGACAGGGGGCGAGAACACCGGGGAGCTGTTTTTT.

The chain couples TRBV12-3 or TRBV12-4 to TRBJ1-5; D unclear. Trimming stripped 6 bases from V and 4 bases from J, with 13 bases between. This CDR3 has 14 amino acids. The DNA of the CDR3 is TGTGCCAGCAGCTGGGCCGGCAGGAATCAGCCCCAGCATTTT. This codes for CASSWAGRNQPQHF.

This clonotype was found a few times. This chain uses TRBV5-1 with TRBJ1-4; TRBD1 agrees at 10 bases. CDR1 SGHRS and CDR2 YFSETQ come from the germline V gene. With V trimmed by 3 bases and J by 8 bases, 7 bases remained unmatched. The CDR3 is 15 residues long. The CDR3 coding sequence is TGCGCCAGCAGCTCCCGGACAGGGGGAGGAGAAAAACTGTTTTTT. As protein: CASSSRTGGGEKLFF.

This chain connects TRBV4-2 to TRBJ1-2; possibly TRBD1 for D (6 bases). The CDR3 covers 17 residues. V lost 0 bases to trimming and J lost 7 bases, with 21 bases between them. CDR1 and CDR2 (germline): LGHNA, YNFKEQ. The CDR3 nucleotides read TGTGCCAGCAGCCAAGATTCGCGTCCCCGGCCAGGGGCTGGCTACACCTTC. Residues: CASSQDSRPRPGAGYTF.